This section outlines one T cell receptor (beta chain) sequence together with its context. The CDR3 contains 14 residues. V lost 1 base to trimming and J lost 1 base, with 7 bases between them. Germline loops: CDR1 MNHEY, CDR2 SMNVEV (reference sequence). The repertoire was sequenced with immunoSEQ multiplex PCR; TCRdb's copy has only in-frame clones and lacks some. This sample has tens of thousands of clones, with just under 95% found just once. V gene TRBV27 combines with J gene TRBJ2-5; no firm D call. The sequence derives from a man aged 35-49 years with rheumatoid arthritis. Source material: PBMCs. In nucleotides, the CDR3 is TGTGCCAGCAGTTTATTTGCGACCCAAGAGACCCAGTACTTC. As protein: CASSLFATQETQYF.